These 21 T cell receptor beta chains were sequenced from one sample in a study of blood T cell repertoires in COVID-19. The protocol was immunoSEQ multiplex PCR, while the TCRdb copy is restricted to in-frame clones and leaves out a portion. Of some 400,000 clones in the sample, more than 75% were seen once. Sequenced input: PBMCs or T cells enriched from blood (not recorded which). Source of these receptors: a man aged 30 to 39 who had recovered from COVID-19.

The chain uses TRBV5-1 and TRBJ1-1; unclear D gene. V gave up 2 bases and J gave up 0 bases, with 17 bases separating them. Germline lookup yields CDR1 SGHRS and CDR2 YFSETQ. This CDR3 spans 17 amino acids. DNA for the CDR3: TGCGCCAGCAGCTTTCAGTCTCTCCAGGCCATGAACACTGAAGCTTTCTTT. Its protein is CASSFQSLQAMNTEAFF.

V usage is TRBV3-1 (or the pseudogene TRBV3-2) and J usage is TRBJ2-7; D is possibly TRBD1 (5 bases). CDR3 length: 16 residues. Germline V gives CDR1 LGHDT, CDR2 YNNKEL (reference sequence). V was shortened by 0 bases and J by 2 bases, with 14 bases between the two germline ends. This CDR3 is CASSQEGQGPPYEQYF. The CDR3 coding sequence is TGTGCCAGCAGCCAAGAAGGTCAGGGCCCTCCCTACGAGCAGTACTTC.

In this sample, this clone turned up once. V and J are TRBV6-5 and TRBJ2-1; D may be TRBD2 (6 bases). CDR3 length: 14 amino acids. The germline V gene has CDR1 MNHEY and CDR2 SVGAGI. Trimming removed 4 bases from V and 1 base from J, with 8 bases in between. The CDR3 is CASSLAVSYNEQFF. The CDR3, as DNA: TGTGCCAGCAGTTTAGCGGTTTCCTACAATGAGCAGTTCTTC.

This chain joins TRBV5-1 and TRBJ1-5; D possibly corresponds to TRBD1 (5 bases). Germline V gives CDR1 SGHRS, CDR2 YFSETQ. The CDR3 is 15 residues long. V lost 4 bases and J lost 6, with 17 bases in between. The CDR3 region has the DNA TGCGCCAGCAGCCTGGTCGGGGGGACGGGTCAGCCCCAGCATTTT. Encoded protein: CASSLVGGTGQPQHF.

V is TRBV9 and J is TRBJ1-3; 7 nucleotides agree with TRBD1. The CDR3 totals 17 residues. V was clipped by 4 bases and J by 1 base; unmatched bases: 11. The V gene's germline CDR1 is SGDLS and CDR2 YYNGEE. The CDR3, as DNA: TGTGCCAGCAGCACATACCGGGACAGAGCGTCTGGAAACACCATATATTTT. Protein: CASSTYRDRASGNTIYF.

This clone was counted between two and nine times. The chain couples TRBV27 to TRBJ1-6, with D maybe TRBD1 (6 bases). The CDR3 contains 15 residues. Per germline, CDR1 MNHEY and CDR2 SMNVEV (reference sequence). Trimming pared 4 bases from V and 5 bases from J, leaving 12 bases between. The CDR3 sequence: CASSSLDRNNSPLHF. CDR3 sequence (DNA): TGTGCCAGCAGTTCTCTGGACAGAAATAATTCACCCCTCCACTTT.

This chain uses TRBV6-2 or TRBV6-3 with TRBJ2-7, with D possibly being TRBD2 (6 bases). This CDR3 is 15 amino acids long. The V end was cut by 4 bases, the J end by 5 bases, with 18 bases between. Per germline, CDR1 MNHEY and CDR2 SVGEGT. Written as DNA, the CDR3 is TGTGCCAGCAGTTTACCGGGACTTCCTAGTCACGAGCAGTACTTC. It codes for CASSLPGLPSHEQYF.

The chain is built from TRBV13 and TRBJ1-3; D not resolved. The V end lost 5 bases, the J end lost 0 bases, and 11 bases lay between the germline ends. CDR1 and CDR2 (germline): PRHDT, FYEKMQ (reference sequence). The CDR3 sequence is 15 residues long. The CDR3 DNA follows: TGTGCCAGCAGCGCCGTTTTAGTCTCTGGAAACACCATATATTTT. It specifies CASSAVLVSGNTIYF.

The CDR3 DNA reads TGTGCCAGCAGCCCTGAGGGGGACGGCAACTATGGCTACACCTTC. It specifies CASSPEGDGNYGYTF. This chain links TRBV6-6 with TRBJ1-2, with D perhaps matching TRBD1 (6 bases). V dropped 6 bases and J dropped 2 bases, with 16 bases sitting between them. The CDR3 is made up of 15 amino acids. Germline V lookup: CDR1 MNHNY, CDR2 SVGAGI (reference sequence).

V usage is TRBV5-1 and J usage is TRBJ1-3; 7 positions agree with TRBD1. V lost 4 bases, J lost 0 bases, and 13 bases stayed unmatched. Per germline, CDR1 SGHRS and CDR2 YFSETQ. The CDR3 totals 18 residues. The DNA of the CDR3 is TGCGCCAGCAGCGTTGACACGGACAGGAGAATCTCTGGAAACACCATATATTTT. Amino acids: CASSVDTDRRISGNTIYF.

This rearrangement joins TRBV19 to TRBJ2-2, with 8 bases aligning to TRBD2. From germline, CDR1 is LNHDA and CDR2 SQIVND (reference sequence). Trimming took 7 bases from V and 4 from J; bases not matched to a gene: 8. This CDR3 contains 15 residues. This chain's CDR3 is CASIGGAASTGELFF. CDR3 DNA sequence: TGTGCCAGTATCGGGGGGGCCGCGAGCACCGGGGAGCTGTTTTTT.

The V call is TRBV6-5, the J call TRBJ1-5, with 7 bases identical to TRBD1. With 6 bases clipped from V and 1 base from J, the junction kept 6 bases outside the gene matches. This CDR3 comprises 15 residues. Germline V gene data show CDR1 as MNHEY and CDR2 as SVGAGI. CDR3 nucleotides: TGTGCCAGCAGCTCTACAGGGGCCAGCAATCAGCCCCAGCATTTT. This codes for CASSSTGASNQPQHF.

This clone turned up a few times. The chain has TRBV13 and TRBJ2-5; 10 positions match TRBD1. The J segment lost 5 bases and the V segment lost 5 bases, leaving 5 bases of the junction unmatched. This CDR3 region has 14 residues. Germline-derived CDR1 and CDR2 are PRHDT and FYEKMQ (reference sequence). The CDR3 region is CASSPTGGGETQYF. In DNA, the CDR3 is TGTGCCAGCAGCCCGACAGGGGGCGGGGAGACCCAGTACTTC.

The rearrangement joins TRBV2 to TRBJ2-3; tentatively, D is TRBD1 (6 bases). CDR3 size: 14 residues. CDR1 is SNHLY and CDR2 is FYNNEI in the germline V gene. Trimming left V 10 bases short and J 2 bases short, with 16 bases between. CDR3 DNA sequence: TGTGCCATCTACGCAGGGGTCTACACAGATACGCAGTATTTT. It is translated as CAIYAGVYTDTQYF.

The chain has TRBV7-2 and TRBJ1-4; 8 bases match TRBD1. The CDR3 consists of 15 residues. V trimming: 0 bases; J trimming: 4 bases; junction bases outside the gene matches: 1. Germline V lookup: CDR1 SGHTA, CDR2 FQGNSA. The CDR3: CASSLAGTGNEKLFF. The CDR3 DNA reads TGTGCCAGCAGCTTAGCTGGGACAGGTAATGAAAAACTGTTTTTT.

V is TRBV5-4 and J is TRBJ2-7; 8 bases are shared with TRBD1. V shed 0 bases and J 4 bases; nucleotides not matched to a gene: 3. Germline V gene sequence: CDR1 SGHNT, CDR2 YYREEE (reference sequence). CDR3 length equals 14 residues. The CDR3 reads CASSLADRVYEQYF. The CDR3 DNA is TGTGCCAGCAGCTTGGCGGACAGGGTATACGAGCAGTACTTC. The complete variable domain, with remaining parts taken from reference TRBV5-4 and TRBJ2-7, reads ETGVTQSPTHLIKTRGQQVTLRCSSQSGHNTVSWYQQALGQGPQFIFQYYREEENGRGNFPPRFSGLQFPNYSSELNVNALELDDSALYLCASSLADRVYEQYFGPGTRLTVT.

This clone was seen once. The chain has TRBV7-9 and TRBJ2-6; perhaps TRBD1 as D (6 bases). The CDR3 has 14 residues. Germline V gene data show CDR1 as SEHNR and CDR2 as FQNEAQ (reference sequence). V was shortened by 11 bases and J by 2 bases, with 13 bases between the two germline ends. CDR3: CAGNQGTGANVLTF. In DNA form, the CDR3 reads TGTGCCGGAAATCAGGGGACTGGGGCCAACGTCCTGACTTTC.

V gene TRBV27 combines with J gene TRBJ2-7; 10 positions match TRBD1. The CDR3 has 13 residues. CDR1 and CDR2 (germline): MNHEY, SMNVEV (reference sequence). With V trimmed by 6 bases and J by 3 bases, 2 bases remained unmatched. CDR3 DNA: TGTGCCAGCAGGGACAGGGGGATCTACGAGCAGTACTTC. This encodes CASRDRGIYEQYF.

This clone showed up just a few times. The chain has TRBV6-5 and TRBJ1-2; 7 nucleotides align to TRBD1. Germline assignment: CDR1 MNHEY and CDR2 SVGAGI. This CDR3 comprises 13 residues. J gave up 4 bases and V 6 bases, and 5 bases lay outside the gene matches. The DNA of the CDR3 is TGTGCCAGCAGGTCAGGGGGTGGCTATGGCTACACCTTC. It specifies CASRSGGGYGYTF.

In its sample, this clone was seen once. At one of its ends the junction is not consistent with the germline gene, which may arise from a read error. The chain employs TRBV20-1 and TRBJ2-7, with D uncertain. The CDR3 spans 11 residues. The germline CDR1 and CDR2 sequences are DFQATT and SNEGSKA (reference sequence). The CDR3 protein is CSARGGYEQYF. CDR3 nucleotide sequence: TGCAGTGCAAGAGGCGGATACGAGCAGTACTTC.

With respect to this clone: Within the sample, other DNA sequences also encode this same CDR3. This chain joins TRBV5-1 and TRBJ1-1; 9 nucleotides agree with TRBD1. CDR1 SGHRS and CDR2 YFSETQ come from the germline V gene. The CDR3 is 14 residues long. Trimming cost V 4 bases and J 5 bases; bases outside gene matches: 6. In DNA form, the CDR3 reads TGCGCCAGCAGCCCCGGACAGGGGAGGACTGAAGCTTTCTTT. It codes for CASSPGQGRTEAFF. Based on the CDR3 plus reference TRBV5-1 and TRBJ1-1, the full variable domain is KAGVTQTPRYLIKTRGQQVTLSCSPISGHRSVSWYQQTPGQGLQFLFEYFSETQRNKGNFPGRFSGRQFSNSRSEMNVSTLELGDSALYLCASSPGQGRTEAFFGQGTRLTVV.